A single sample gave rise to the 2 T cell receptor beta chains below, sequenced in a study of T cells in Graves' hyperthyroidism and ophthalmopathy. Amplification yielded TCR beta CDR3 regions, with RNA transcripts as the source. The TCR CDR3 was amplified in a first-round RT-PCR using the HTBI primer set. From the multiplex PCR reads, TCRdb called clonotypes with MiXCR, one entry per CDR3 protein. Among 300,000 to 450,000 distinct CDR3 sequences, about 15% were seen once, and the ten largest hold 28%. The sample consisted of blood. Receptors originate from a woman under 30 with Graves' hyperthyroidism that later progressed to Graves' ophthalmopathy.

V gene TRBV2 combines with J gene TRBJ2-7; 8 positions agree with TRBD1. V dropped 4 bases and J dropped 3; count of bases not matched to a gene: 2. The V gene's germline CDR1 is SNHLY and CDR2 FYNNEI. CDR3 length: 13 residues. The CDR3 sequence is CASSGQGIYEQYF. The CDR3 nucleotides read TGTGCCAGCAGTGGACAGGGGATCTACGAGCAGTACTTC.

Regarding this clonotype: The junction and the germline gene differ at one end; a read error may be behind it. CDR3: CVSSIDLGLEADTQYF. CDR3 coding DNA: TGTGTCAGTAGTATAGATCTGGGACTAGAGGCAGATACGCAGTATTTT. This chain connects TRBV19 to TRBJ2-3, with 8 positions matching TRBD2. Germline V lookup: CDR1 LNHDA, CDR2 SQIVND (reference sequence). The CDR3 is 16 residues long.